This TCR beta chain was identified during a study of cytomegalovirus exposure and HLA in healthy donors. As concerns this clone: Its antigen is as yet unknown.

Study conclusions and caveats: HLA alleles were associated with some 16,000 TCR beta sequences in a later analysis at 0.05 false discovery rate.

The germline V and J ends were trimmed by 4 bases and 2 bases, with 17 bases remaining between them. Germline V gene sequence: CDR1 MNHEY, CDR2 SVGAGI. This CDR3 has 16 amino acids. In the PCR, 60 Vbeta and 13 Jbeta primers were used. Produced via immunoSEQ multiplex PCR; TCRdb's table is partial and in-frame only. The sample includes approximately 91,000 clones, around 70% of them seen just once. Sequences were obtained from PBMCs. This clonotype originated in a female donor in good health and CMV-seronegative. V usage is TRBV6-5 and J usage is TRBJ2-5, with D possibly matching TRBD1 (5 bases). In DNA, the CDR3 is TGTGCCAGCAGTTTACTTGGGGCAGGGCGACAAGAGACCCAGTACTTC. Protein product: CASSLLGAGRQETQYF.